Listed below are T cell receptor beta chains from one sample, sequenced in a study of blood T cell repertoires in COVID-19. The table came from immunoSEQ multiplex PCR; TCRdb's copy has only in-frame clones and leaves some out. The table lists under 150,000 clones, nearly 90% of them singletons, with roughly 8.4% in the top ten. Sequenced input: peripheral blood. Receptor source: a woman between 65 and 79 years old who had recovered from COVID-19. Both conserved end residues are part of each CDR3. A D gene is named only where the DNA matches it firmly. Some rows have no size entry. The others give once, few or many, or a class for an expanded clone.

d_call	clone_size	v_call	j_call	cdr3_aa	cdr3_nt
.	.	TRBV5-1	TRBJ2-3	CASSSLAGDTQYF	TGCGCCAGCAGCTCTTTGGCCGGGGATACGCAGTATTTT
TRBD1	once	TRBV6-2/TRBV6-3	TRBJ2-5	CASSYLGQQETQYF	TGTGCCAGCAGTTACCTGGGACAGCAAGAGACCCAGTACTTC
.	.	TRBV10-1	TRBJ2-1	CASSESGGEQFF	TGCGCCAGCAGTGAGTCGGGGGGTGAGCAGTTCTTC
TRBD2	.	TRBV10-3	TRBJ2-2	CATTSGPTGELFF	TGTGCCACGACTAGCGGGCCCACCGGGGAGCTGTTTTTT
TRBD1	.	TRBV12-5	TRBJ2-2	CASGLVQGARYTGELFF	TGTGCTAGTGGTTTGGTACAGGGGGCGAGATACACCGGGGAGCTGTTTTTT
TRBD1	.	TRBV6-6	TRBJ2-7	CASSYSDRASHEQYF	TGTGCCAGCAGTTACTCGGACAGGGCGAGCCACGAGCAGTACTTC
.	.	TRBV27	TRBJ2-4	CASSLRGVKNIQYF	TGTGCCAGCAGTTTACGGGGTGTCAAAAACATTCAGTACTTC
TRBD2	.	TRBV4-1	TRBJ2-1	CASSQVGLARRGPRSNEQFF	TGCGCCAGCAGCCAAGTGGGACTAGCTAGGCGGGGGCCCCGGAGCAATGAGCAGTTCTTC
.	.	TRBV5-1	TRBJ2-7	CASSQDRPGGEQYF	TGCGCCAGCAGCCAGGACAGACCTGGGGGCGAGCAGTACTTC
TRBD2	.	TRBV7-3	TRBJ2-7	CASSPTGGDSYEQYF	TGTGCCAGCAGCCCAACGGGGGGGGACTCCTACGAGCAGTACTTC
.	.	TRBV30	TRBJ2-3	CAWTGGGPDTQYF	TGTGCCTGGACCGGAGGAGGGCCAGATACGCAGTATTTT
TRBD1	few	TRBV7-3	TRBJ1-1	CASSPSGTGGTEAFF	TGTGCCAGCAGCCCCTCCGGGACAGGGGGCACTGAAGCTTTCTTT
.	once	TRBV19	TRBJ2-2	CASSNVGANTGELFF	TGTGCCAGTAGTAACGTAGGGGCGAACACCGGGGAGCTGTTTTTT
.	.	TRBV7-9	TRBJ1-5	CASSATGTWDQPQHF	TGTGCCAGCAGCGCTACCGGGACATGGGATCAGCCCCAGCATTTT
TRBD2	.	TRBV7-9	TRBJ2-1	CASSLVLAGVDNEQFF	TGTGCCAGCAGCTTAGTACTAGCGGGGGTGGACAATGAGCAGTTCTTC
.	.	TRBV14	TRBJ1-3	CASSQTHGSGNTIYF	TGTGCCAGCAGCCAAACTCACGGGTCTGGAAACACCATATATTTT
.	.	TRBV7-2	TRBJ2-1	CATSWAAGSSYNEQFF	TGTGCCACCAGTTGGGCCGCGGGGTCCTCCTACAATGAGCAGTTCTTC
TRBD1	.	TRBV5-5	TRBJ2-7	CASSLVGQSYEQYF	TGTGCCAGCAGCTTGGTGGGACAGTCCTACGAGCAGTACTTC
TRBD2	.	TRBV11-3	TRBJ2-1	CASSLSAGGPDEQFF	TGTGCCAGCAGCTTATCAGCGGGAGGGCCAGATGAGCAGTTCTTC
.	.	TRBV2	TRBJ2-3	CVHPPGNTDTQYF	TGTGTTCACCCTCCAGGGAACACAGATACGCAGTATTTT
.	.	TRBV19	TRBJ1-2	CASGKQPYYGYTF	TGTGCCAGTGGAAAACAGCCGTACTATGGCTACACCTTC
TRBD1	once	TRBV10-3	TRBJ2-7	CAISGQGREQYF	TGTGCCATCAGCGGACAGGGTAGGGAGCAGTACTTC
TRBD2	.	TRBV9	TRBJ2-3	CASSVDGGLAGGTDTQYF	TGTGCCAGCAGCGTAGACGGAGGGCTAGCGGGAGGCACAGATACGCAGTATTTT
TRBD1	once	TRBV2	TRBJ1-4	CASCTPGTGLEKLFF	TGTGCCAGCTGTACCCCGGGGACAGGTCTGGAAAAACTGTTTTTT
TRBD1	.	TRBV9	TRBJ1-1	CASSYFPGQEAFF	TGTGCCAGCAGCTACTTCCCGGGACAGGAAGCTTTCTTT
TRBD1	.	TRBV18	TRBJ2-2	CASSWDRVTGELFF	TGTGCCAGCTCATGGGACAGGGTCACCGGGGAGCTGTTTTTT
TRBD2	.	TRBV6-2/TRBV6-3	TRBJ2-3	CASSSPRMAGGDTQYF	TGTGCCAGCAGTTCCCCCCGAATGGCGGGAGGAGATACGCAGTATTTT
TRBD1	few	TRBV4-2	TRBJ2-4	CASSPLGTVGNIQYF	TGTGCCAGCAGTCCGTTAGGGACAGTAGGAAATATTCAGTACTTC
TRBD2	.	TRBV5-4	TRBJ2-7	CASSSTGLAGGSEQYF	TGTGCCAGCAGCTCAACGGGACTAGCGGGAGGCAGCGAGCAGTACTTC
.	.	TRBV6-5	TRBJ2-1	CASSYGVRQYNEQFF	TGTGCCAGCAGTTACGGAGTGAGACAGTACAATGAGCAGTTCTTC
.	.	TRBV3-1/TRBV3-2	TRBJ2-7	CASSPSSYYEQYF	TGTGCCAGCAGCCCAAGCTCCTACTACGAGCAGTACTTC
.	many	TRBV2	TRBJ1-5	CASREEGLGNQPQHF	TGTGCCAGCAGGGAGGAGGGGCTGGGCAATCAGCCCCAGCATTTT
TRBD1	.	TRBV7-2	TRBJ1-1	CASSSLGTGNTEAFF	TGTGCCAGCAGCTCCCTCGGGACAGGGAACACTGAAGCTTTCTTT
.	.	TRBV4-1	TRBJ2-1	CASSLQRAHEQFF	TGCGCCAGCAGCCTCCAGCGGGCCCATGAGCAGTTCTTC